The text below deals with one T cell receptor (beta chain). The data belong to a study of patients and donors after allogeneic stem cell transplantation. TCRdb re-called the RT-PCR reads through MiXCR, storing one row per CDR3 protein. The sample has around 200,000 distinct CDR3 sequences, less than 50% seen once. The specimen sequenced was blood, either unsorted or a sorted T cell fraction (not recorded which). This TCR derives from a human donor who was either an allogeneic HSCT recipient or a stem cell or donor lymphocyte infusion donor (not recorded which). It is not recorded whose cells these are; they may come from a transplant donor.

The CDR3 coding sequence is TGTGCCAGCACCATGGGTAACAGGAACTATGGCTACACCTTC. It is translated as CASTMGNRNYGYTF. The chain recombines TRBV12-3 or TRBV12-4 with TRBJ1-2, with D possibly being TRBD1 (5 bases). This CDR3 is 14 amino acids long. Trimming removed 7 bases at V and 2 bases at J, with 14 bases between.